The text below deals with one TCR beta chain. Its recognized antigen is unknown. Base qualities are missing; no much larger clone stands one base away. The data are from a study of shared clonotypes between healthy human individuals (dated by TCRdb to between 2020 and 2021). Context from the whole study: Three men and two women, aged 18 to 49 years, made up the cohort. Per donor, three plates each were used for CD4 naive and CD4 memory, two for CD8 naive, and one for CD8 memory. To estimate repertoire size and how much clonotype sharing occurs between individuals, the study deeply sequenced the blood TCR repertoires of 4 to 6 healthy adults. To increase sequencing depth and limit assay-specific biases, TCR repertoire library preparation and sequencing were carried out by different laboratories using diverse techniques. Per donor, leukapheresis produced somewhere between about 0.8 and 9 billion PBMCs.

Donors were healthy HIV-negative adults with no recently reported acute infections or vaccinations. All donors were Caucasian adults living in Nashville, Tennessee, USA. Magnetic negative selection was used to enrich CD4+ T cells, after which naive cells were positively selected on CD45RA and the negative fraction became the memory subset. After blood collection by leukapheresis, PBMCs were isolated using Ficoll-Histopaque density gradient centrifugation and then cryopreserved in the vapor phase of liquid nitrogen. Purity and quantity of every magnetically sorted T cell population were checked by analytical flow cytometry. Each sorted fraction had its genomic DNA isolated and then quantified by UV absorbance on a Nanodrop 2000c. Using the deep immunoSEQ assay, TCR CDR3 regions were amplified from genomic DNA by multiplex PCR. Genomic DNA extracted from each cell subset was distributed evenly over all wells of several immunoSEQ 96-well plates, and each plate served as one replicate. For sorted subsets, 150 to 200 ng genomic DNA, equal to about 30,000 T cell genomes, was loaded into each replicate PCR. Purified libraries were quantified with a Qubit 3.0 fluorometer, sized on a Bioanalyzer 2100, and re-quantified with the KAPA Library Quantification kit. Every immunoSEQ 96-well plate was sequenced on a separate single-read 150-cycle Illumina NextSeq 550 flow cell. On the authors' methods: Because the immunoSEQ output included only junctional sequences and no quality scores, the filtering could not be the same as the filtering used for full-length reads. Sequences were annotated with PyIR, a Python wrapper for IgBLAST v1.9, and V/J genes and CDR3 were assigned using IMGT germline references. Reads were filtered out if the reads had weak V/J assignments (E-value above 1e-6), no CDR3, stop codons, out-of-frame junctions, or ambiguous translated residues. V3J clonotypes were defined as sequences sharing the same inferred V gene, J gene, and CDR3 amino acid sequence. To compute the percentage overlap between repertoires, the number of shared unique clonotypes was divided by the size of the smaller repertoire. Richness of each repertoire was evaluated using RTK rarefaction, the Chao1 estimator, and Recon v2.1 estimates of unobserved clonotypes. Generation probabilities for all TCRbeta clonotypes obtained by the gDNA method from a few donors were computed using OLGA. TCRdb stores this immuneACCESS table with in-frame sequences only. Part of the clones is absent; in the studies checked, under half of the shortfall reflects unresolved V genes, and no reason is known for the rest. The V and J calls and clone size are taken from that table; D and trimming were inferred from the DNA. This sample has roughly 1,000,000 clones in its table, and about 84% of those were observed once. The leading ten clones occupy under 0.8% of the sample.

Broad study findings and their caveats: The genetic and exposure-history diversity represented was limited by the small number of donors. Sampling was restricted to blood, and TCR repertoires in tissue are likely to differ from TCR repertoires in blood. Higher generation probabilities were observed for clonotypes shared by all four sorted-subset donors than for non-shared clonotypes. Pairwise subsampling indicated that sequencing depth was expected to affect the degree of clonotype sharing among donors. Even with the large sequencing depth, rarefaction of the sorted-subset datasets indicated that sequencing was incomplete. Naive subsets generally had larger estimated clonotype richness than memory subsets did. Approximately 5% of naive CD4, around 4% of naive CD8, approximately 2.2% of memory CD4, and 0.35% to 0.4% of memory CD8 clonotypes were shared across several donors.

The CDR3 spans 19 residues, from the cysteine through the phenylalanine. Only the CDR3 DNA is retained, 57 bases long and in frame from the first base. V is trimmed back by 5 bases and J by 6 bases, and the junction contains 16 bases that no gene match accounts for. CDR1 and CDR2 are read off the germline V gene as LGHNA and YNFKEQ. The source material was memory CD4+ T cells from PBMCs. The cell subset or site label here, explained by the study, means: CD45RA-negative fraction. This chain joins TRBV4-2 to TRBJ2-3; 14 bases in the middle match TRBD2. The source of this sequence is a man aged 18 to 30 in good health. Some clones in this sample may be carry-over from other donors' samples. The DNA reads TGTGCCAGCAGCTTTCCCGGGACTAGCGGGAGCGCTATAGGGGATACGCAGTATTTT. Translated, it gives CASSFPGTSGSAIGDTQYF.